A single sample gave rise to the 5 T cell receptor beta chains below, sequenced in a study of response to subunit inactivated influenza vaccine. Each CDR3 protein is one row after TCRdb ran MiXCR on the RT-PCR reads. The table records over 150,000 distinct CDR3 sequences, over 8.5% of them present only once. Sequenced here: CD8+ T cells sorted from PBMCs, sampled about 23 months after vaccination. The receptors originated from a man between 50 and 75 years old who received an inactivated influenza vaccine.

Of note for this clonotype: A much larger clone is a single base away; this may be a read error. V is TRBV9 and J is TRBJ2-5; 7 bases are shared with TRBD2. This CDR3 is 15 amino acids long. CDR1 and CDR2 (germline): SGDLS, YYNGEE. V lost 1 base and J lost 4; bases outside the gene matches: 7. CDR3 nucleotide sequence: TGTGCCAGCAGCGTATCTAGCGGATCCCGAGAGACCCAGTACTTC. Translation: CASSVSSGSRETQYF.

CDR3 DNA sequence: TGTGCCAGCAGCTTAAGGTTCGAAGAGACAGGGCAAAATACGCAGTATTTT. Its translation is CASSLRFEETGQNTQYF. This chain joins TRBV7-2 and TRBJ2-3; 7 bases are a match to TRBD1. This CDR3 comprises 17 residues. CDR1 is SGHTA and CDR2 is FQGNSA in the germline V gene. V was pared by 2 bases and J by 7 bases, with 15 bases of the junction left unmatched.

The chain has TRBV27 and TRBJ2-2; D may be TRBD2 (5 bases). The V gene lost 3 bases and the J gene lost 2 bases, with 19 bases spanning the gap. Germline V gene sequence: CDR1 MNHEY, CDR2 SMNVEV (reference sequence). This CDR3 spans 18 amino acids. The CDR3 is CASSLVSSSGQNTGELFF. The DNA for the CDR3 is TGTGCCAGCAGTTTGGTTTCTAGCTCGGGCCAAAACACCGGGGAGCTGTTTTTT.

In its sample, this clonotype was seen a few times. The chain carries TRBV4-2 and TRBJ2-7; D is perhaps TRBD1 (7 bases). The V end was cut by 4 bases, the J end by 3 bases, with 22 bases between. The CDR3 totals 17 residues. Germline-derived CDR1 and CDR2 are LGHNA and YNFKEQ. CDR3 protein: CASSPAGQGVLFYEQYF. In DNA form, the CDR3 reads TGTGCCAGCAGCCCGGCGGGGCAGGGGGTTTTGTTCTACGAGCAGTACTTC.

This clonotype was found many times. The rearrangement uses TRBV12-3 or TRBV12-4 and TRBJ1-5; the match to TRBD1 covers 9 bases. The V segment lost 5 bases and the J segment 11 bases; nucleotides outside the gene matches: 10. This CDR3 region has 14 residues. CDR3 sequence (DNA): TGTGCCAGCAGTCGGACAGGGGAATTCGGGGCCCAGCATTTT. Translating it yields CASSRTGEFGAQHF.